Listed below are T cell receptor beta chains from one sample, sequenced in a study of blood T cell repertoires in COVID-19. The method was immunoSEQ multiplex PCR; TCRdb's version includes in-frame clones alone and lacks a portion of them. This sample has a few hundred thousand clones; about 90% occur once, and the top ten carry less than 1.5%. Sequenced material: PBMCs or T cells enriched from blood (not recorded which). These TCRs come from a young man who had recovered from COVID-19. Each CDR3 is given with its conserved first and last residue. The D gene is left open where the match is weak. The size of a clone is reported for some rows only, either as once, few or many, or as a class for expanded clones.

abundance	v_gene	j_gene	d_gene	CDR3nt	CDR3aa
.	TRBV21-1	TRBJ2-7	.	TGTGCCAGCAGCAAAGGGGGGGTTGACTACGAGCAGTACTTC	CASSKGGVDYEQYF
.	TRBV6-4	TRBJ2-3	TRBD2	TGTGCCAGCAGTGAGGGGACTAGCGGGGGAACAGATACGCAGTATTTT	CASSEGTSGGTDTQYF
.	TRBV16	TRBJ2-7	TRBD2	TGTGCCAGCGGCAGCGGGACGAATGACTACGAGCAGTACTTC	CASGSGTNDYEQYF
.	TRBV29-1	TRBJ2-5	.	TGCAGCGCCAACAGGGCAGAGACCCAGTACTTC	CSANRAETQYF
.	TRBV19	TRBJ2-2	.	TGTGCCAGTACGTTAGCTAATGTCGGGGAGCTGTTTTTT	CASTLANVGELFF
.	TRBV19	TRBJ2-3	.	TGTGCCAGTAGTACGCCGGGATACCCCCCGTCCACAGATACGCAGTATTTT	CASSTPGYPPSTDTQYF
.	TRBV7-9	TRBJ2-5	.	TGTGCCAGCAGCCCCCGTGGGGCGGGGTATGAGACCCAGTACTTC	CASSPRGAGYETQYF
.	TRBV28	TRBJ2-7	TRBD1	TGTGCCAGCAGTTTTCAGGGGGCATTGCACGAGCAGTACTTC	CASSFQGALHEQYF
once	TRBV5-1	TRBJ2-5	TRBD1	TGCGCCAGCAGCCCGACAGGGGCGAAGGAGACCCAGTACTTC	CASSPTGAKETQYF
.	TRBV7-6	TRBJ2-3	.	TGTGCCAGCAGCCCCTCCAGTCGAGATACGCAGTATTTT	CASSPSSRDTQYF
once	TRBV5-1	TRBJ1-1	.	TGCGCCAGCAGCTTGGTAAGGGAGTCTGAAGCTTTCTTT	CASSLVRESEAFF
.	TRBV3-1/TRBV3-2	TRBJ2-1	.	TGTGCCAGCAGCCAAGCGGGTGAGCAGTTCTTC	CASSQAGEQFF
.	TRBV28	TRBJ2-3	TRBD2	TGTGCCAGCAGTTTAACGGGAGGAGGCACAGATACGCAGTATTTT	CASSLTGGGTDTQYF
.	TRBV2	TRBJ2-5	.	TGTGCCAGCAGTGGGGGCTTAAAGAGGACCCAGTACTTC	CASSGGLKRTQYF
once	TRBV19	TRBJ1-2	.	TGTGCCAGTAGTATTAGTGGCACAGAGGGCCATGGCTACACCTTC	CASSISGTEGHGYTF
.	TRBV9	TRBJ1-6	TRBD1	TGTGCCAGCAGCGTAGGACAGGGGAATTCACCCCTCCACTTT	CASSVGQGNSPLHF
.	TRBV9	TRBJ2-2	.	TGTGCCAGCAGCGTAGTAGGGGGTGTCACCGGGGAGCTGTTTTTT	CASSVVGGVTGELFF
.	TRBV7-2	TRBJ2-1	TRBD2	TGTGCCAGCAGCTTAGTCAGCGGGGGCTCCTACAATGAGCAGTTCTTC	CASSLVSGGSYNEQFF
.	TRBV5-4	TRBJ1-6	.	TGTGCCAGCAGCTTGGCACAGGGAGCCGATAATTCACCCCTCCACTTT	CASSLAQGADNSPLHF
.	TRBV6-1	TRBJ1-2	TRBD1	TGTGCCAGCAGTGAGGACAGGGCGTTGGGCTACACCTTC	CASSEDRALGYTF
.	TRBV4-2	TRBJ2-5	.	TGTGCCAGCAGCGCCCGTCAGGGGTTTTTAGTCCAAGAGACCCAGTACTTC	CASSARQGFLVQETQYF
.	TRBV2	TRBJ2-2	TRBD1	TGTGCCAGCAGTCAGACAGGGATTCAGAACACCGGGGAGCTGTTTTTT	CASSQTGIQNTGELFF
.	TRBV11-2	TRBJ2-7	TRBD2	TGTGCCAGCAGCTCTAGCGGGGGGGTTTTTTACGAGCAGTACTTC	CASSSSGGVFYEQYF
.	TRBV3-1/TRBV3-2	TRBJ2-1	TRBD2	TGTGCCAGCAGCCAAGTGTCTAGCGGGATGAATGAGCAGTTCTTC	CASSQVSSGMNEQFF
.	TRBV7-2	TRBJ2-3	TRBD2	TGTGCCAGCAGCTTAGTAGCGGGAGGCAGCACAGATACGCAGTATTTT	CASSLVAGGSTDTQYF
.	TRBV29-1	TRBJ2-7	TRBD2	TGCAGCGTTGCCGCGGGGATTAGCGGGAGTACCCACGAGCAGTACTTC	CSVAAGISGSTHEQYF
.	TRBV19	TRBJ2-1	.	TGTGCCAGTAGTATAAGCGGAGGGGCGACGGGAAGGTCCTACAATGAGCAGTTCTTC	CASSISGGATGRSYNEQFF
.	TRBV18	TRBJ2-2	.	TGTGCCAGCTCACCAGAGGGAGGTTCCACCGGGGAGCTGTTTTTT	CASSPEGGSTGELFF
.	TRBV25-1	TRBJ1-1	.	TGTGCCAGCAGTGAAACTGGGGCCACTGAAGCTTTCTTT	CASSETGATEAFF
.	TRBV27	TRBJ2-7	TRBD1	TGTGCCAGCAGTCCACGGACAGGGCGGTACGAGCAGTACTTC	CASSPRTGRYEQYF
.	TRBV28	TRBJ1-2	.	TGTGCCAGCAGCCTACAGGGTAACTATGGCTACACCTTC	CASSLQGNYGYTF
.	TRBV4-1	TRBJ1-4	.	TGCGCCAGCAGCCAAGATTCCGGAGGTGAAAATGAAAAACTGTTTTTT	CASSQDSGGENEKLFF
.	TRBV24-1	TRBJ2-7	.	TGTGCCACCAGTGATTTGCAGGGGTTCGAGCAGTACTTC	CATSDLQGFEQYF
once	TRBV19	TRBJ1-2	.	TGTGCCAGTAGTATACCGACGGCTAGGGGTGGCTACACCTTC	CASSIPTARGGYTF
few	TRBV2	TRBJ1-2	.	TGTGCCAGCCTGACAGGAGGTAGCTATGGCTACACCTTC	CASLTGGSYGYTF
.	TRBV6-5	TRBJ2-2	.	TGTGCCAGCAGTTCCAGGGGCCCCGGGGAGCTGTTTTTT	CASSSRGPGELFF
.	TRBV21-1	TRBJ2-3	.	TGTGCCAGCAGCAAAGACAGTTCCCTTAGCACAGATACGCAGTATTTT	CASSKDSSLSTDTQYF
.	TRBV11-3	TRBJ2-7	TRBD2	TGTGCCAGCAGCGACGGGACTAGCCACGAGCAGTACTTC	CASSDGTSHEQYF
.	TRBV25-1	TRBJ1-5	.	TGTGCCAGCACTGGGGAGGGGAATCAGCCCCAGCATTTT	CASTGEGNQPQHF
.	TRBV7-6	TRBJ2-7	.	TGTGCCAGCAGCCCCCACAGGGACTACGAGCAGTACTTC	CASSPHRDYEQYF
.	TRBV3-1/TRBV3-2	TRBJ2-7	.	TGTGCCAGCAGCCAACTGTTAGGGGACTACGAGCAGTACTTC	CASSQLLGDYEQYF
.	TRBV28	TRBJ1-5	.	TGTGCCAGCAGCCCCAGGGCCCGCAATCAGCCCCAGCATTTT	CASSPRARNQPQHF
.	TRBV24-1	TRBJ2-3	.	TGTGCCACCAGTGATTTGACAGGAGGCACAGATACGCAGTATTTT	CATSDLTGGTDTQYF
.	TRBV29-1	TRBJ1-3	TRBD1	TGCAGCGTTGAGGGACAGATCTCTGGAAACACCATATATTTT	CSVEGQISGNTIYF
.	TRBV5-4	TRBJ2-1	TRBD1	TGTGCCAGCAGTCGGGACAGGGGCACCTACAATGAGCAGTTCTTC	CASSRDRGTYNEQFF
.	TRBV5-1	TRBJ1-2	.	TGCGCCAGCAGCCCAAAACAACAGGACAGTCAAGGCTACACCTTC	CASSPKQQDSQGYTF